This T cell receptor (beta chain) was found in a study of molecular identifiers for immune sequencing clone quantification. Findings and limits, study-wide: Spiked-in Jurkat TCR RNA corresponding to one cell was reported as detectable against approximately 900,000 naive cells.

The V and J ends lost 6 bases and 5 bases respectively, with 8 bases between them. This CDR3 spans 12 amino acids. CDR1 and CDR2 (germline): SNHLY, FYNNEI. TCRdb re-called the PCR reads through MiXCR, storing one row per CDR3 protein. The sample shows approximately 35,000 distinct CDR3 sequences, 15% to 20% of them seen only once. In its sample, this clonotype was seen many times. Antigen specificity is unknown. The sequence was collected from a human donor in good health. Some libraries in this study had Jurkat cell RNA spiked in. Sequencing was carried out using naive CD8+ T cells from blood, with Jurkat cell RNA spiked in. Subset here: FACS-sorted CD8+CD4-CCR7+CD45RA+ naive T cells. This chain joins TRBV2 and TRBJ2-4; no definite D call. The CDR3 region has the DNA TGTGCCAGCAGCTCCGGAGAAAACATTCAGTACTTC. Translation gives CASSSGENIQYF.